This TCR beta chain was captured by sequencing in a study of Graves' ophthalmopathy and Graves' hyperthyroidism. Study background: Untreated patients at initial diagnosis provided peripheral blood. General study findings and limits: Researchers report that a 13-signature model separated ophthalmopathy from stable hyperthyroidism, posting 87.88% sensitivity and more than 70% specificity. Most thyroid-expanded clonotypes exceeding 0.001 frequency were also found in blood.

The authors amplified TCR beta CDR3 regions from RNA transcripts. After a first-round RT-PCR with HTBI primers, a second-round multiplex PCR was run. TCRdb re-called the multiplex PCR reads with MiXCR, one entry per CDR3 protein. Of over 650,000 distinct CDR3 sequences in the sample, roughly 39% are singletons; the top ten hold more than 2.5%. Germline V gives CDR1 SGHKS, CDR2 YYEKEE (reference sequence). The CDR3 length is 14 residues. V dropped 2 bases and J dropped 5 bases, with 10 bases sitting between them. Remarks on this clonotype: Its target is unknown.

The receptor was derived from an adult man with Graves' ophthalmopathy. The gene calls are TRBV5-5 and TRBJ1-4; no clear D. Material for sequencing was peripheral blood. Written as DNA, the CDR3 is TGTGCCAGCAGCTTAAGGACCTTAAATGAAAAACTGTTTTTT. This gives the protein CASSLRTLNEKLFF.